The 5 T cell receptor beta chains below all came from one sample that was sequenced in a study of post-analysis software for immune sequencing data. Regarding the study as a whole: Controls had lower frequencies than patients of 4 or 5 TRBV segments, which included TRBV5-6, TRBV5-1 and TRBV20-1.

Unique-molecular-identifier-tagged TCR beta cDNA libraries were used. TCRdb itself ran the PCR reads through MiXCR, one entry per CDR3 protein. The sample carries 740,000 or so distinct CDR3 sequences, around 53% recorded once. These TCRs' antigens remain unknown. The sequenced sample consisted of blood. The origin of the receptors is a girl between 10 and 17 years old with multiple sclerosis.

This chain links TRBV20-1 with TRBJ2-5; the D is unclear. The J call is in doubt because the DNA end fits TRBJ2-7 better. This CDR3 is 11 amino acids long. Germline V gene sequence: CDR1 DFQATT, CDR2 SNEGSKA (reference sequence). The CDR3 loop reads CSARLLYEQYF. CDR3 bases: TGCAGTGCCAGACTTTTGTACGAGCAGTACTTC.

A few counts support this clonotype. The chain has TRBV29-1 and TRBJ2-3; 9 positions match TRBD2. CDR3 size: 15 residues. Trimming removed 6 bases from V and 4 bases from J; junction bases left unmatched: 11. Germline CDR1 is SQVTM and CDR2 is ANQGSEA. The CDR3, as DNA: TGCAGCGTGGCGGGGGGGACAGAGAGGGCAGATACGCAGTATTTT. Its protein is CSVAGGTERADTQYF.

V and J are TRBV6-5 and TRBJ1-1; D might be TRBD1 (5 bases). This CDR3 is built from 14 residues. Looked up from germline, CDR1 is MNHEY and CDR2 is SVGAGI. Deletions cut 2 bases from V and 5 bases from J, with 12 bases between. The CDR3 sequence is CASSYTRGRTEAFF. CDR3 DNA sequence: TGTGCCAGCAGTTACACACGGGGGAGGACTGAAGCTTTCTTT.

The chain uses TRBV20-1 and TRBJ2-1; 16 nucleotides align to TRBD2. CDR3 size: 15 residues. Germline values: CDR1 DFQATT, CDR2 SNEGSKA (reference sequence). Trimming removed 3 bases from V and 6 bases from J; junction bases left unmatched: 2. The DNA for the CDR3 is TGCAGTGCTAGCGGGACTAGCGGGAGGGCCAATGAGCAGTTCTTC. It codes for CSASGTSGRANEQFF.

This chain uses TRBV12-3 or TRBV12-4 with TRBJ2-1, with 10 bases that match TRBD2. This CDR3 is 15 amino acids long. The trim removed 5 bases at V and 6 bases at J, leaving 7 bases unmatched. DNA for the CDR3: TGTGCCAGCAGTGATCTAGCGGGGGTAGGCAATGAGCAGTTCTTC. It yields the protein CASSDLAGVGNEQFF.